Below are 24 T cell receptor beta chains sequenced from a single sample in a study of OX40 agonist ivuxolimab in advanced cancers. The data were produced by immunoSEQ multiplex PCR, yet TCRdb's version contains in-frame clones alone and is incomplete. The data show tens of thousands of clones, about 85% seen once. The sample consisted of CD4+ or CD8+ T cells sorted from blood, taken in a trial of the OX40 agonist ivuxolimab. The receptors here all came from an adult with an advanced solid tumor such as melanoma, head and neck, liver or kidney cancer.

The rearrangement links TRBV7-6 to TRBJ2-3; D is ambiguous. The CDR3 is 12 residues long. Germline values: CDR1 SGHVS, CDR2 FNYEAQ. Trimming shortened V by 3 bases and J by 1 base, and 2 bases separated the two germline ends. CDR3 region: CASSLGTDTQYF. For the CDR3, the DNA is TGTGCCAGCAGCTTGGGCACAGATACGCAGTATTTT. The full variable domain, in which reference TRBV7-6 and TRBJ2-3 provide the parts outside the CDR3, is GAGVSQSPRYKVTKRGQDVALRCDPISGHVSLYWYRQALGQGPEFLTYFNYEAQQDKSGLPNDRFSAERPEGSISTLTIQRTEQRDSAMYRCASSLGTDTQYFGPGTRLTVL.

The chain is built from TRBV29-1 and TRBJ1-2; D is possibly TRBD1 (5 bases). The CDR3 runs 14 residues. Between the trimmed V and J ends, which lost 3 bases and 2 bases, there was a span of 13 bases. Germline loops: CDR1 SQVTM, CDR2 ANQGSEA. The CDR3 nucleotides are TGCAGCGTTGACTCACAGTGGGGGAACTATGGCTACACCTTC. Its protein is CSVDSQWGNYGYTF.

This chain links TRBV6-4 with TRBJ2-3; D is tentatively TRBD1 or TRBD2 (5 bases each). V was cut by 4 bases and J by 5 bases, with 10 bases left in between. The CDR3 loop spans 13 amino acids. Per the germline V gene, CDR1 is MRHNA and CDR2 is SNTAGT. The CDR3 here is CASSGERGDTQYF. The CDR3 DNA sequence: TGTGCCAGCAGTGGGGAGAGGGGAGATACGCAGTATTTT.

There are a few counts of this clone. CDR3 nucleotides: TGTGCCAGCAGCGTAGCCCCCCCAGATACGCAGTATTTT. Protein sequence: CASSVAPPDTQYF. J is TRBJ2-3 and V is TRBV9; D call uncertain. CDR1 is SGDLS, CDR2 YYNGEE, per germline. V was trimmed by 0 bases and J by 4 bases, leaving 6 bases between them. The CDR3 extends over 13 amino acids.

Written as DNA, the CDR3 is TGTGCCAGCACCCCGACTCGCCGGGGATCTACAGATACGCAGTATTTT. It encodes CASTPTRRGSTDTQYF. The rearrangement joins TRBV21-1 to TRBJ2-3; the table assigns TRBD2, which was not confirmed against the DNA. TRBV21-1 is an annotated pseudogene. There are 16 residues in the CDR3.

This clone is a singleton in its sample. This sequence joins TRBV7-2 and TRBJ2-7, with 8 nucleotides matching TRBD2. V was clipped by 2 bases and J by 5 bases; unmatched bases: 11. CDR1 SGHTA and CDR2 FQGNSA come from the germline V gene. The CDR3 has 16 amino acids. DNA of the CDR3: TGTGCCAGCAGCTTAAGCTGGCGGGGGGCCCCCCACGAGCAGTACTTC. The encoded protein is CASSLSWRGAPHEQYF.

This clone has more than one count but fewer than ten. The chain links TRBV19 to TRBJ1-2; the D is unclear. The CDR3 spans 13 residues. Germline-derived CDR1 and CDR2 are LNHDA and SQIVND (reference sequence). V gave up 7 bases and J gave up 8 bases, with 17 bases separating them. The CDR3 DNA is TGTGCCAGTATGCCCCCGGGGTTATGGGGCTACACCTTC. Protein: CASMPPGLWGYTF.

The genes are TRBV10-3 and TRBJ1-1; TRBD1 might be the D (5 bases). The V and J ends lost 11 bases and 0 bases respectively, with 13 bases between them. Looked up from germline, CDR1 is ENHRY and CDR2 is SYGVKD. The CDR3 is 13 residues long. The CDR3 sequence: CASKGKMNTEAFF. CDR3 nucleotides: TGTGCCTCCAAGGGGAAAATGAACACTGAAGCTTTCTTT.

The rearrangement uses TRBV5-8 and TRBJ1-6, with no clear D. Trimming shortened V by 5 bases and J by 7 bases, and 16 bases separated the two germline ends. Per germline, CDR1 SGHTS and CDR2 YDEGEE. This CDR3 contains 15 residues. The CDR3: CASRSEQSPNSPLHF. Here the CDR3 DNA reads TGTGCCAGCAGGTCCGAACAAAGCCCCAATTCACCCCTCCACTTT.

The J gene is TRBJ1-4, the V gene TRBV18, with D unclear. Germline V CDR1 and CDR2: KGHSH, LQKENI. Trimming removed 3 bases at V and 8 bases at J, with 13 bases between. The CDR3 spans 14 residues. The CDR3 region is CASSPRISEEKLFF. The CDR3 DNA is TGTGCCAGCTCACCGCGTATTTCGGAAGAAAAACTGTTTTTT.

The gene calls are TRBV6-5 and TRBJ1-5, with a weak D call TRBD1 (5 bases). Germline V gene sequence: CDR1 MNHEY, CDR2 SVGAGI. Trimming cost V 2 bases and J 6 bases, with 8 bases left between them. The CDR3 runs to 13 residues. DNA for the CDR3: TGTGCCAGCAGTTACGGGGGGTCTCAGCCCCAGCATTTT. Translating it yields CASSYGGSQPQHF.

The CDR3 is CASSQKSSGGLTYEQYF. The CDR3 DNA reads TGTGCCAGCAGCCAAAAGTCTAGCGGGGGACTCACCTACGAGCAGTACTTC. This chain uses TRBV4-2 with TRBJ2-7; the match to TRBD2 covers 10 bases. With V trimmed by 2 bases and J by 2 bases, 9 bases remained unmatched. Germline CDR1 is LGHNA and CDR2 is YNFKEQ. The CDR3 extends over 17 amino acids.

Only one count was recorded for this clone. The chain couples TRBV6-1 to TRBJ1-6, with D unclear. CDR1 and CDR2 from the germline V gene are MNHNS and SASEGT. The CDR3 extends over 13 amino acids. V lost 7 bases and J 6 bases, leaving 10 bases between the germline ends. The chain's CDR3 is CASTVDGNSPLHF. The CDR3 bases are TGTGCCAGCACCGTGGACGGTAATTCACCCCTCCACTTT.

The chain is built from TRBV2 and TRBJ1-4; D remains ambiguous. From germline, CDR1 is SNHLY and CDR2 FYNNEI. V lost 6 bases, J lost 2 bases, and 10 bases lay in between. CDR3 size: 14 residues. The CDR3 DNA is TGTGCCAGCAGACGCTCTCCCACTAATGAAAAACTGTTTTTT. Translation gives CASRRSPTNEKLFF.

This chain connects TRBV5-8 to TRBJ1-1; tentative D call: TRBD1 (5 bases). CDR3 length equals 15 residues. Trimming pared 2 bases from V and 5 bases from J, leaving 16 bases between. Germline CDR1 reads SGHTS; CDR2 reads YDEGEE. This chain's CDR3 is CASSFQGVVRTEAFF. In nucleotides, the CDR3 is TGTGCCAGCAGCTTTCAAGGGGTAGTGCGGACTGAAGCTTTCTTT.

This rearrangement joins TRBV20-1 to TRBJ2-3; D remains ambiguous. The CDR3 has 11 residues. The V end was cut by 5 bases, the J end by 2 bases, with 5 bases between. Germline CDR1 and CDR2: DFQATT and SNEGSKA (reference sequence). This chain's CDR3 is CSALSTDTQYF. The CDR3 coding sequence is TGCAGTGCTCTCTCCACAGATACGCAGTATTTT.

The V and J genes are TRBV19 and TRBJ2-1; D gene ambiguous. V was clipped by 4 bases and J by 3 bases, with 10 bases between them. The germline CDR1 and CDR2 sequences are LNHDA and SQIVND (reference sequence). The CDR3 spans 14 residues. The CDR3 region is CASSRSSFYNEQFF. The DNA for the CDR3 is TGTGCCAGTAGTAGGTCTTCTTTCTACAATGAGCAGTTCTTC.

This CDR3 is CASSLAFSGPGNQPQHF. CDR3 bases: TGTGCCAGCAGCTTAGCATTCTCGGGACCCGGCAATCAGCCCCAGCATTTT. The chain is built from TRBV7-2 and TRBJ1-5; D is possibly TRBD1 (5 bases). Germline values: CDR1 SGHTA, CDR2 FQGNSA. V lost 0 bases, J lost 2 bases, and 14 bases lay in between. The CDR3 loop spans 17 amino acids.

The chain employs TRBV2 and TRBJ2-7; tentatively, D is TRBD1 or TRBD2 (5 bases each). The germline V and J ends were trimmed by 4 bases and 0 bases, with 22 bases remaining between them. From germline, CDR1 is SNHLY and CDR2 FYNNEI. CDR3 length equals 18 residues. In nucleotides, the CDR3 is TGTGCCAGCAGTGGGCGGCTTGGGACCGCCGAAAGCTCCTACGAGCAGTACTTC. This sequence encodes CASSGRLGTAESSYEQYF.

The chain links TRBV5-8 to TRBJ1-5, with TRBD1 identical over 10 bases. The CDR3 sequence is 14 residues long. Losses at the gene ends were 5 bases for V and 6 bases for J; bases not matched to a gene: 5. The germline CDR1 and CDR2 sequences are SGHTS and YDEGEE. The CDR3 nucleotides are TGTGCCAGCAGAAGGACAGGGGGAGGTCAGCCCCAGCATTTT. This encodes CASRRTGGGQPQHF.

V and J are TRBV6-5 and TRBJ2-3; possible D gene TRBD1, 5 bases. CDR1 and CDR2 (germline): MNHEY, SVGAGI. This CDR3 region has 14 residues. V was pared by 6 bases and J by 3 bases, with 13 bases between. The CDR3 protein is CASRLGVWTDTQYF. In DNA, the CDR3 is TGTGCCAGCAGGTTAGGGGTGTGGACAGATACGCAGTATTTT.

This chain's CDR3 is CASSLTREGDYTF. The CDR3 DNA follows: TGTGCCAGCAGCTTAACGCGGGAGGGGGACTACACCTTC. The chain uses TRBV7-3 and TRBJ1-2; TRBD1 might be the D (6 bases). The V gene's germline CDR1 is SGHTA and CDR2 FQGTGA. The CDR3 spans 13 residues. Trimming stripped 0 bases from V and 10 bases from J, with 12 bases between.

This sequence joins TRBV5-1 and TRBJ2-7; D remains unclear. Germline V gene data show CDR1 as SGHRS and CDR2 as YFSETQ. The CDR3 has 16 amino acids. V was pared by 0 bases and J by 2 bases, with 15 bases between. The CDR3 region is CASSLGGRRTPYEQYF. The DNA for the CDR3 is TGCGCCAGCAGCTTGGGTGGCAGGCGAACCCCCTACGAGCAGTACTTC.

The chain couples TRBV7-2 to TRBJ2-7, with 9 bases lining up with TRBD1. In germline, CDR1 is SGHTA, CDR2 FQGNSA. V shed 4 bases, J shed 2 bases, and the junction held 6 bases outside the gene matches. The CDR3 sequence is 15 residues long. CDR3 sequence: CASSYRDRVPYEQYF. The CDR3 region has the DNA TGTGCCAGCAGCTACCGGGACAGGGTCCCCTACGAGCAGTACTTC.